These T cell receptor beta chains were read from a single sample in a study of cytomegalovirus exposure and HLA in healthy donors. TCRdb keeps only in-frame clones here, not all; method: immunoSEQ multiplex PCR. Among about 200,000 clones listed, 60% to 85% were seen once. The material sequenced was PBMCs. The receptor source for this set is a man aged 40-49 years in good health and CMV-seronegative. Both conserved end residues are part of each CDR3. Fields, in order: clone size, D gene, V gene, J gene, CDR3 DNA, CDR3 protein. The D gene is left open where the match is weak. For some rows the clone size is stated as once, few or many, or as a class when expanded; others skip it.

few	TRBD1	TRBV5-1	TRBJ2-3	TGCGCCAGCTCAGAGGGGGCTAGCACAGATACGCAGTATTTT	CASSEGASTDTQYF
.	TRBD2	TRBV29-1	TRBJ2-1	TGCAGCGTTGCAGCGGGGGTCAATGAGCAGTTCTTC	CSVAAGVNEQFF
.	.	TRBV15	TRBJ1-5	TGTGCCACCAGCTTTGACAGAGGGAGGGGGTGGCCCCAGCATTTT	CATSFDRGRGWPQHF
.	TRBD1	TRBV6-1	TRBJ2-7	TGTGCCAGCAGTGAATTGGGGACAGGGGACGAGCAGTACTTC	CASSELGTGDEQYF
.	.	TRBV29-1	TRBJ1-1	TGCAGCGTGGGGGGGGTGAACACTGAAGCTTTCTTT	CSVGGVNTEAFF
.	.	TRBV5-4	TRBJ2-2	TGTGCCAGCAGCGACCAGGGAACCGGGGAGCTGTTTTTT	CASSDQGTGELFF
.	.	TRBV7-2	TRBJ2-5	TGTGCCAGCAGCCCCCCTATGAGGGAGACCCAGTACTTC	CASSPPMRETQYF
.	.	TRBV7-7	TRBJ2-5	TGTGCCAGCAGCTTAGAGAGGGTTGAGACCCAGTACTTC	CASSLERVETQYF
.	.	TRBV5-6	TRBJ1-5	TGTGCCAGCAGCTTGAGATGGTTGGGGCCAAATCAGCCCCAGCATTTT	CASSLRWLGPNQPQHF
.	TRBD1	TRBV5-1	TRBJ2-3	TGCGCCAGCAGCCCGTTTTTGACAGGGGGCACAGATACGCAGTATTTT	CASSPFLTGGTDTQYF
once	TRBD1	TRBV2	TRBJ1-2	TGTGCCAGCCACAGGGGGGACTATGGCTACACCTTC	CASHRGDYGYTF
once	TRBD1	TRBV7-2	TRBJ2-3	TGTGCCAGCAGCTCCCTTAATGACAGGGCCCCAGATACGCAGTATTTT	CASSSLNDRAPDTQYF
.	TRBD2	TRBV27	TRBJ2-1	TGTGCCAGCAGTTGGGGTCCGACTAGCGGTTCCTACAATGAGCAGTTCTTC	CASSWGPTSGSYNEQFF
.	.	TRBV28	TRBJ2-1	TGTGCCAGCAGTTTTTGGACTAAAAATGATGAGCAGTTCTTC	CASSFWTKNDEQFF
once	.	TRBV5-1	TRBJ2-2	TGCGCCAGCAGCGAGGCAGGGTCCAGCGGGGAGCTGTTTTTT	CASSEAGSSGELFF
.	.	TRBV5-4	TRBJ1-3	TGTGCCAGCAGCTTGGGGGGGAGGAGCTCTGGAAACACCATATATTTT	CASSLGGRSSGNTIYF
.	TRBD1	TRBV7-9	TRBJ2-1	TGTGCCAGCAGCTGGAGGACAGGACGGGATGGTGAGCAGTTCTTC	CASSWRTGRDGEQFF
.	.	TRBV6-6	TRBJ2-5	TGTGCCAGCAGTTACTCGAGGGGGTCCCAAGAGACCCAGTACTTC	CASSYSRGSQETQYF
.	.	TRBV6-5	TRBJ2-7	TGTGCCAGCAGTTACTCGAACATCTCGCCCTACGAGCAGTACTTC	CASSYSNISPYEQYF
.	.	TRBV7-3	TRBJ2-2	TGTGCCAGCAGCCCGCGTAGCCCCGGGGAGCTGTTTTTT	CASSPRSPGELFF
.	.	TRBV16	TRBJ1-1	TGTGCCAGCAGCCAATCGGGGGGAATGAACACTGAAGCTTTCTTT	CASSQSGGMNTEAFF
.	TRBD2	TRBV7-6	TRBJ2-2	TGTGCCAGCGTTGGGCCTGGGCGGGAGGACACCGGGGAGCTGTTTTTT	CASVGPGREDTGELFF
.	.	TRBV11-2	TRBJ1-2	TGTGCCAGCAGCTTAGGTCGTGACCGGGACATCACCTTC	CASSLGRDRDITF
.	.	TRBV2	TRBJ2-3	TGTGCCAGCAGTGAACCCGCGGGGCCTACTAGCACAGATACGCAGTATTTT	CASSEPAGPTSTDTQYF
.	TRBD2	TRBV4-2	TRBJ2-7	TGTGCCAGCAGCCAGGGACTAGCGAGAGCCGAGCAGTACTTC	CASSQGLARAEQYF
.	TRBD1	TRBV27	TRBJ2-1	TGTGCCAGCAGTTTAGAGCCCCAGGGGGCTACCTACAATGAGCAGTTCTTC	CASSLEPQGATYNEQFF
.	TRBD2	TRBV2	TRBJ2-1	TGTGCCAGCGGGTTGATGTGGACTAGCGGGAGGGTCACTGAGCAGTTCTTC	CASGLMWTSGRVTEQFF
.	.	TRBV4-2	TRBJ2-7	TGTGCCAGCAGCCAGGGGGCAGAATCCCTGGCGGCCTACGAGCAGTACTTC	CASSQGAESLAAYEQYF
.	TRBD2	TRBV27	TRBJ2-1	TGTGCCACCCATAGCGGGAGTGATTTTGAGCAGTTCTTC	CATHSGSDFEQFF
.	.	TRBV18	TRBJ1-2	TGTGCCAGCTCACCACGGGAGGTTCTAGGTGGCTACACCTTC	CASSPREVLGGYTF
.	.	TRBV10-3	TRBJ2-1	TGTGCCATTGGGACATCGTACAATGAGCAGTTCTTC	CAIGTSYNEQFF